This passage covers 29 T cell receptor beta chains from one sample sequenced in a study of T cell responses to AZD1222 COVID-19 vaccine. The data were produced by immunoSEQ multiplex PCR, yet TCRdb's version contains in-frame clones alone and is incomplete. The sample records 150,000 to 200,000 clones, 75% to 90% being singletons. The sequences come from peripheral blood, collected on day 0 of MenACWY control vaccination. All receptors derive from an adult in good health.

The DNA for the CDR3 is TGTGCCAGCAGCGACTCGAACTCTGGAAACACCATATATTTT. As protein: CASSDSNSGNTIYF. The chain combines TRBV7-2 with TRBJ1-3; D unresolved. Germline values: CDR1 SGHTA, CDR2 FQGNSA. This CDR3 contains 14 residues. Trimming removed 5 bases from V and 0 bases from J, with 8 bases in between.

CDR3: CAWTPTFTRTRGTEAFF. The CDR3, as DNA: TGTGCCTGGACCCCCACTTTTACGCGGACGAGGGGCACTGAAGCTTTCTTT. The chain employs TRBV30 and TRBJ1-1; possible D gene TRBD1, 5 bases. V dropped 4 bases and J dropped 4 bases, with 25 bases sitting between them. The V gene's germline CDR1 is GTSNPN and CDR2 SVGIG (reference sequence). The CDR3 spans 17 residues. Full variable domain (missing parts from reference TRBV30 and TRBJ1-1): SQTIHQWPATLVQPVGSPLSLECTVEGTSNPNLYWYRQAAGRGLQLLFYSVGIGQISSEVPQNLSASRPQDRQFILSSKKLLLSDSGFYLCAWTPTFTRTRGTEAFFGQGTRLTVV.

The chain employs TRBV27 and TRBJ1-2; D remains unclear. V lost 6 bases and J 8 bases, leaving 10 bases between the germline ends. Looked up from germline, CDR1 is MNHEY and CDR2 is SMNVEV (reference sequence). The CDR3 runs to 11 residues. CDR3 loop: CASRGSGGYTF. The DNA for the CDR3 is TGTGCCAGCAGGGGGTCGGGGGGCTACACCTTC.

The CDR3 DNA reads TGTGCCAGCAGTTACTCGAATCCTGACGAGCAGTACTTC. It encodes CASSYSNPDEQYF. The genes are TRBV6-5 and TRBJ2-7; the D is unclear. Trimming removed 0 bases from V and 5 bases from J, with 8 bases in between. The germline V gene has CDR1 MNHEY and CDR2 SVGAGI. This CDR3 region has 13 residues.

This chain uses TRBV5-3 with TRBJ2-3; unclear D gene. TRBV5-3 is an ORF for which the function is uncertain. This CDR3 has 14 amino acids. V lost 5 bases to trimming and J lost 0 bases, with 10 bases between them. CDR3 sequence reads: CARSYSTSTDTQYF. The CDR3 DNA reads TGTGCCAGAAGTTACAGCACTAGCACAGATACGCAGTATTTT.

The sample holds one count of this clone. CDR3 DNA sequence: TGTGCCAGCAGCTCGACAGTCACAGATACGCAGTATTTT. Translation gives CASSSTVTDTQYF. The chain combines TRBV7-8 with TRBJ2-3; possibly TRBD1 for D (5 bases). Per germline, CDR1 SGHVS and CDR2 FQNEAQ. The CDR3 runs to 13 residues. Deletions cut 4 bases from V and 2 bases from J, with 7 bases between.

DNA for the CDR3: TGTGCCAGCAGCAACGGCAGGGGAGTTAGTTCCTACAATGAGCAGTTCTTC. Encoded protein: CASSNGRGVSSYNEQFF. The chain carries TRBV21-1 and TRBJ2-1; TRBD1, as called in the table, went unchecked against the DNA. TRBV21-1 is classified as a pseudogene. The CDR3 extends over 17 amino acids.

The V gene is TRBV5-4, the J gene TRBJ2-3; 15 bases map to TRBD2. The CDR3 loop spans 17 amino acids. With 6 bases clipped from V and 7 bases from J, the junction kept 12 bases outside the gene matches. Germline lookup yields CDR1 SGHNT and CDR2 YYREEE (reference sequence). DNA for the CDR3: TGTGCCAGCACCGATCCAGGGACTAGCGGGGGGAGGAATACGCAGTATTTT. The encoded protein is CASTDPGTSGGRNTQYF.

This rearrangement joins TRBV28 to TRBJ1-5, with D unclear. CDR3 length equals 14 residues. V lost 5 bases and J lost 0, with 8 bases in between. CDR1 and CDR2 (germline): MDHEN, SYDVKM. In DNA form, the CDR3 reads TGTGCCAGCAGTCAGTTTAATAGCAATCAGCCCCAGCATTTT. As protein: CASSQFNSNQPQHF.

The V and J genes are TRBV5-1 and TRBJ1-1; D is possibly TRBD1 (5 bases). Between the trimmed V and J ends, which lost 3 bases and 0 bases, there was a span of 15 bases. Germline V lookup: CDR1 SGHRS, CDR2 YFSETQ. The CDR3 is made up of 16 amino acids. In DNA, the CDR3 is TGCGCCAGCAGCTGGGGCCGGGAACAGATGAACACTGAAGCTTTCTTT. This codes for CASSWGREQMNTEAFF.

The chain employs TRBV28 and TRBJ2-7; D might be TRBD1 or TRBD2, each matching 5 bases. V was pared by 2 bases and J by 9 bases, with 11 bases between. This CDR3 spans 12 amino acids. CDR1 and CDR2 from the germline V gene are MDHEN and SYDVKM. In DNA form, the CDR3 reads TGTGCCAGCAGTTTACGTGGGGGTGGGCAGTACTTC. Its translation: CASSLRGGGQYF.

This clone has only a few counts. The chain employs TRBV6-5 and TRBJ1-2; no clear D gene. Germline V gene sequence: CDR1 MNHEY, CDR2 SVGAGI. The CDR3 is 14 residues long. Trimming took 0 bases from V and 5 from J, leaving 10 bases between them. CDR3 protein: CASSYSARMYGYTF. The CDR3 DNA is TGTGCCAGCAGTTACTCGGCAAGGATGTATGGCTACACCTTC.

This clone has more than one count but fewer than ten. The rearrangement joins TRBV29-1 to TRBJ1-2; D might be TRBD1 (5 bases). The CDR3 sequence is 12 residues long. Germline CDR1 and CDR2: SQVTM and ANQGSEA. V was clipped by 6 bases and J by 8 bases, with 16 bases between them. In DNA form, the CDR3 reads TGCAGCGTGGACACGGCAGGGCCCGGCTACACCTTC. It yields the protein CSVDTAGPGYTF.

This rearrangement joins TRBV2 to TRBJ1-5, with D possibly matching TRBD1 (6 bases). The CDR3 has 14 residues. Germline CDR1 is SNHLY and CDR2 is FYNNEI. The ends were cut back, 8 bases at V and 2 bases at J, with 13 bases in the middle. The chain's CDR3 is CASQKEGGNQPQHF. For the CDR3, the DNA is TGTGCCAGCCAGAAGGAGGGGGGCAATCAGCCCCAGCATTTT.

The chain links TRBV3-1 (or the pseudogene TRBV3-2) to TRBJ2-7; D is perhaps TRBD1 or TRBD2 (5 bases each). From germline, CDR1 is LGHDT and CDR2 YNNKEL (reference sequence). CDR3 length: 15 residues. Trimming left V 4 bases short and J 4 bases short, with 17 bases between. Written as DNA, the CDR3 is TGTGCCAGCAGCCCCTGGGCCTCAGGGAGTTACGAGCAGTACTTC. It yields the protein CASSPWASGSYEQYF.

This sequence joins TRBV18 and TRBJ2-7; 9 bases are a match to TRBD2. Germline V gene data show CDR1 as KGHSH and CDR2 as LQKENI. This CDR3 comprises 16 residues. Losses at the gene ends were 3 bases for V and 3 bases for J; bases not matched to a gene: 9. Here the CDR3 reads CASSPQDLAGFYEQYF. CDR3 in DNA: TGTGCCAGCTCACCTCAGGATCTAGCGGGGTTCTACGAGCAGTACTTC.

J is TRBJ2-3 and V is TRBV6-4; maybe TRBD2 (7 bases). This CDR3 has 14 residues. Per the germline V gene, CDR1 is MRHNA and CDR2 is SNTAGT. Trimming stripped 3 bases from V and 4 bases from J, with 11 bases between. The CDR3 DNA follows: TGTGCCAGCAGTGATGGGGGGGGCCCAGATACGCAGTATTTT. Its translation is CASSDGGGPDTQYF.

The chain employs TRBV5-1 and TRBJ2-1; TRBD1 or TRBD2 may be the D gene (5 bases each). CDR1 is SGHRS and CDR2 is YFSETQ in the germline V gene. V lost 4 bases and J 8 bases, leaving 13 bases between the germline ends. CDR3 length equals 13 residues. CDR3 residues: CASSRDRAHEQFF. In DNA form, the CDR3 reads TGCGCCAGCAGCCGGGACCGAGCCCATGAGCAGTTCTTC.

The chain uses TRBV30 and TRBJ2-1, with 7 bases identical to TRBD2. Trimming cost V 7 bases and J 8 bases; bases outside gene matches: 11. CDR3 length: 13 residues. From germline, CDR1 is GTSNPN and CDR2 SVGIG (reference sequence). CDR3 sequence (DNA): TGTGCCTCTACTCGGGCGGGAGTGGATGAGCAGTTCTTC. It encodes CASTRAGVDEQFF.

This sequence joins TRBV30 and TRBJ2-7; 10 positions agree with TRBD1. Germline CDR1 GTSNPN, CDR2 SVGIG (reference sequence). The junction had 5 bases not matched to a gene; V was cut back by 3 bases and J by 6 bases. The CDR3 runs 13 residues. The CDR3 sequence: CAWSRDRGIEQYF. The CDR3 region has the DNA TGTGCCTGGAGCCGGGACAGGGGAATCGAGCAGTACTTC.

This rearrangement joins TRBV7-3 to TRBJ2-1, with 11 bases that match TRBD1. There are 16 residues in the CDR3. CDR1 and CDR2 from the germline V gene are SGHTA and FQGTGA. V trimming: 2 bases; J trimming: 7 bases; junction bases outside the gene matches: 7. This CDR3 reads CASSLARDRGSNEQFF. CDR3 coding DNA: TGTGCCAGCAGCTTAGCCCGGGACAGGGGGTCTAATGAGCAGTTCTTC. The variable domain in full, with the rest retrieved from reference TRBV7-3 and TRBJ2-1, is GAGVSQTPSNKVTEKGKYVELRCDPISGHTALYWYRQSLGQGPEFLIYFQGTGAADDSGLPNDRFFAVRPEGSVSTLKIQRTERGDSAVYLCASSLARDRGSNEQFFGPGTRLTVL.

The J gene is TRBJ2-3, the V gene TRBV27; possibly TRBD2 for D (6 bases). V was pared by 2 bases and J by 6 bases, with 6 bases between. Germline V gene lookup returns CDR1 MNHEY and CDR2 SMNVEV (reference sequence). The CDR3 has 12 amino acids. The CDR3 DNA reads TGTGCCAGCAGTTTAGGGGGGGATACGCAGTATTTT. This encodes CASSLGGDTQYF.

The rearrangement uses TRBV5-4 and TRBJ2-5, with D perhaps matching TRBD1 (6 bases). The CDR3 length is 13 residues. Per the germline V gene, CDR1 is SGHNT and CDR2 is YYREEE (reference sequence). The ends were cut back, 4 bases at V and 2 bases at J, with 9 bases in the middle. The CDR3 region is CASSEGVQETQYF. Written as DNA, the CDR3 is TGTGCCAGCAGCGAGGGGGTACAAGAGACCCAGTACTTC.

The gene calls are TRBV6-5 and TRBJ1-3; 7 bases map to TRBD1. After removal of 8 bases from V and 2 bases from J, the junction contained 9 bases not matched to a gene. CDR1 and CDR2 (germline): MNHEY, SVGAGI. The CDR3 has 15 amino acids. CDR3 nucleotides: TGTGCCAGCGGGTCCCAGACAGGGCCTGGAAACACCATATATTTT. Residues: CASGSQTGPGNTIYF.

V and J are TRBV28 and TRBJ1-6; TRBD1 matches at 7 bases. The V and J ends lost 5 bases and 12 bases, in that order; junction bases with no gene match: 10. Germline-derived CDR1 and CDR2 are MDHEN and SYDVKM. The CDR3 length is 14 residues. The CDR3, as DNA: TGTGCCAGCAGTCCCGGGACAGAAGATCGACCCCTCCACTTT. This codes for CASSPGTEDRPLHF.

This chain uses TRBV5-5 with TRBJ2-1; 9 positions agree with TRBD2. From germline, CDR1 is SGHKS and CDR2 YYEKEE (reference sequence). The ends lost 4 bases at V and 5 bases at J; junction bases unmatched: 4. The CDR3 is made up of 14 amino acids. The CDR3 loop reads CASSPTSGDNEQFF. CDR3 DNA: TGTGCCAGCAGCCCGACTAGCGGAGACAATGAGCAGTTCTTC.

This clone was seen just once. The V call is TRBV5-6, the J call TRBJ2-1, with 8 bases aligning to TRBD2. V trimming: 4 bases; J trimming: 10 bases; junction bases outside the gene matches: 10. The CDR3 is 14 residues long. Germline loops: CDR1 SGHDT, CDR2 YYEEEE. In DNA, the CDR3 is TGTGCCAGCAGCACGGGACTAGGTGGGGGAGAGCAGTTCTTC. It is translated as CASSTGLGGGEQFF.

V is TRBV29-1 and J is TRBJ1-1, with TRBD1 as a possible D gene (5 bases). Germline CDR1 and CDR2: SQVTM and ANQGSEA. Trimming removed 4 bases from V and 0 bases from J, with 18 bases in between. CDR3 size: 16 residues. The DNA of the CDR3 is TGCAGCGTTGGGGGGGTGGATGGGCACATGAACACTGAAGCTTTCTTT. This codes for CSVGGVDGHMNTEAFF.

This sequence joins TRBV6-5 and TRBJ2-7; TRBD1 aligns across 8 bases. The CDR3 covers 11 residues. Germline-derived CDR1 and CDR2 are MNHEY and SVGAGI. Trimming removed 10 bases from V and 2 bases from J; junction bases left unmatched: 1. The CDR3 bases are TGTGCCATCAGGGGGCCCTACGAGCAGTACTTC. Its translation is CAIRGPYEQYF.